This TCR beta chain was documented in a study of control samples from healthy donors and cancer patients. Measured with immunoSEQ multiplex PCR; TCRdb has only the in-frame clones, and not every one. Counted here are fewer than 200,000 clones, roughly 94% occurring once; the ten biggest clones make up 14%. The CDR3 runs to 16 residues. In germline, CDR1 is SEHNR, CDR2 FQNEAQ (reference sequence). V trimming: 5 bases; J trimming: 0 bases; junction bases outside the gene matches: 3. V is TRBV7-9 and J is TRBJ2-2, with TRBD2 identical over 10 bases. This TCR came from a man aged 55 to 70 with colorectal cancer. Sequenced sample: PBMCs. DNA of the CDR3: TGTGCCAGCAGCCGGAGCGGGGGGGCGAACACCGGGGAGCTGTTTTTT. This encodes CASSRSGGANTGELFF. The variable domain in full, completed from reference TRBV7-9 and TRBJ2-2, reads DTGVSQNPRHKITKRGQNVTFRCDPISEHNRLYWYRQTLGQGPEFLTYFQNEAQLEKSRLLSDRFSAERPKGSFSTLEIQRTEQGDSAMYLCASSRSGGANTGELFFGEGSRLTVL.